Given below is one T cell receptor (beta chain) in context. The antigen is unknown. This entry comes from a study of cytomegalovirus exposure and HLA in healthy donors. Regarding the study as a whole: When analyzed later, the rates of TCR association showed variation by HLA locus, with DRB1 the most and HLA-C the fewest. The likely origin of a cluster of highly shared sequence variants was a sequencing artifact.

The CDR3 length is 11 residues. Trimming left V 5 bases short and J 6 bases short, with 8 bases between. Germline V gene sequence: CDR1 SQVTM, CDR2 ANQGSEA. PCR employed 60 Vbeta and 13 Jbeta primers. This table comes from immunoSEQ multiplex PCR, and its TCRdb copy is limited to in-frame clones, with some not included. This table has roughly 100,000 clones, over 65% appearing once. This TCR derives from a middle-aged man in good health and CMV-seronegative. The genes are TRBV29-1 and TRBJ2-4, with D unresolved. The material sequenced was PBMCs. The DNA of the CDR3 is TGCAGCGTTTCGGTCGGAAACATTCAGTACTTC. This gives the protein CSVSVGNIQYF. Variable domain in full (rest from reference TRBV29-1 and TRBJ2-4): SAVISQKPSRDICQRGTSLTIQCQVDSQVTMMFWYRQQPGQSLTLIATANQGSEATYESGFVIDKFPISRPNLTFSTLTVSNMSPEDSSIYLCSVSVGNIQYFGAGTRLSVL.